The rows below give T cell receptor beta chains drawn from one sample of a study of neurological immune-mediated disorders. TCRdb called the 5' RACE reads again in MiXCR, with one record for every CDR3 protein. The sample consists of tens of thousands of distinct CDR3 sequences, under 4.5% of them appearing once. The material sequenced was PBMCs. The source of these receptors is a woman between 45 and 65 years old with multiple sclerosis. CDR3s include the opening cysteine and the closing phenylalanine or tryptophan. D genes are given only for firm matches. Only part of the rows carry a size: once, few, many, or a class if the clone is expanded.

cdr3_length | j_call | v_call | d_call | clone_size | cdr3_aa | cdr3_nt
15 | TRBJ1-1 | TRBV9 | . | many | CASSVLAGVNTEAFF | TGTGCCAGCAGCGTACTGGCAGGGGTGAACACTGAAGCTTTCTTT
16 | TRBJ2-3 | TRBV20-1 | TRBD2 | many | CSAPHSSGGRTDTQYF | TGCAGTGCCCCTCACTCTAGCGGGGGACGCACAGATACGCAGTATTTT
15 | TRBJ2-7 | TRBV11-2 | TRBD2 | many | CASSLGPSGLYEQYF | TGTGCCAGCAGCTTAGGCCCTAGCGGGCTATACGAGCAGTACTTC
14 | TRBJ1-6 | TRBV7-2 | . | many | CASSLEVGNSPLHF | TGTGCCAGCAGCTTAGAGGTGGGGAATTCACCCCTCCACTTT
16 | TRBJ2-1 | TRBV5-4 | TRBD2 | many | CASSLARGTSDNEQFF | TGTGCCAGCAGCTTGGCCCGAGGGACTAGCGACAATGAGCAGTTCTTC
13 | TRBJ1-5 | TRBV29-1 | . | many | CSVEVSSHQPQHF | TGCAGCGTTGAAGTTTCAAGCCATCAGCCCCAGCATTTT
13 | TRBJ2-2 | TRBV5-1 | . | many | CASSQGSTGELFF | TGCGCCAGCAGCCAAGGGAGCACCGGGGAGCTGTTTTTT
16 | TRBJ2-4 | TRBV7-2 | TRBD1 | many | CASSEYSTGTKNIQYF | TGTGCCAGCAGCGAATACTCGACAGGGACCAAAAACATTCAGTACTTC
14 | TRBJ1-5 | TRBV7-9 | . | many | CASSNTGLNQPQHF | TGTGCCAGCAGCAACACAGGGCTCAATCAGCCCCAGCATTTT
13 | TRBJ2-5 | TRBV7-3 | . | many | CASSSRVEETQYF | TGTGCCAGCAGCTCCAGGGTTGAGGAGACCCAGTACTTC
17 | TRBJ2-1 | TRBV20-1 | TRBD1 | few | CSATDRGSSRTYNEQFF | TGCAGTGCTACCGACAGGGGGTCATCGAGGACCTACAATGAGCAGTTCTTC
16 | TRBJ2-4 | TRBV2 | . | many | CASSREQGIAKNIQYF | TGTGCCAGCAGCCGGGAGCAAGGAATAGCCAAAAACATTCAGTACTTC
17 | TRBJ2-2 | TRBV7-2 | . | many | CASNRLGALINTGELFF | TGTGCCAGCAACCGACTTGGGGCCCTAATTAACACCGGGGAGCTGTTTTTT
15 | TRBJ2-7 | TRBV5-4 | . | many | CASSGGLPSSYEQYF | TGTGCCAGCAGTGGGGGATTACCGAGCTCCTACGAGCAGTACTTC
15 | TRBJ2-3 | TRBV4-1 | . | many | CASSHGTPSTDTQYF | TGCGCCAGCAGCCACGGGACCCCCAGCACAGATACGCAGTATTTT
17 | TRBJ2-2 | TRBV5-1 | . | many | CASSLSVGRMYTGELFF | TGCGCCAGCAGCTTGAGCGTCGGTAGGATGTATACCGGGGAGCTGTTTTTT
14 | TRBJ2-7 | TRBV5-1 | . | many | CASSPGPSTYEQYF | TGCGCCAGCAGCCCTGGACCATCAACCTACGAGCAGTACTTC
15 | TRBJ2-4 | TRBV6-1 | . | many | CASSEDGWPKNIQYF | TGTGCCAGCAGTGAAGATGGCTGGCCCAAAAACATTCAGTACTTC
14 | TRBJ1-4 | TRBV29-1 | . | many | CSVELVWPHEKLFF | TGCAGCGTTGAGTTGGTGTGGCCCCATGAAAAACTGTTTTTT
13 | TRBJ2-1 | TRBV9 | . | many | CASSVGVYNEQFF | TGTGCCAGCAGCGTCGGGGTCTACAATGAGCAGTTCTTC
14 | TRBJ1-1 | TRBV12-3/TRBV12-4 | . | many | CASSKTRGGTEAFF | TGTGCCAGCAGTAAAACCCGGGGGGGGACTGAAGCTTTCTTT
18 | TRBJ2-3 | TRBV5-5 | TRBD2 | many | CASSAGLAGRTGTDTQYF | TGTGCCAGCAGCGCGGGACTAGCGGGGCGGACGGGCACAGATACGCAGTATTTT
13 | TRBJ1-5 | TRBV6-1 | . | many | CATGQKRTQPQHF | TGTGCCACTGGACAGAAACGTACTCAGCCCCAGCATTTT
11 | TRBJ1-2 | TRBV20-1 | . | many | CSARGGNGYTF | TGCAGTGCTAGGGGCGGAAACGGCTACACCTTC
13 | TRBJ1-1 | TRBV2 | . | many | CASIGRAYTEAFF | TGTGCCAGCATTGGAAGGGCTTACACTGAAGCTTTCTTT
15 | TRBJ2-1 | TRBV5-1 | TRBD2 | many | CASSSGGPPYNEQFF | TGCGCCAGCAGCTCGGGGGGACCTCCCTACAATGAGCAGTTCTTC
15 | TRBJ1-2 | TRBV6-1 | TRBD1 | many | CASSEAGGGGYGYTF | TGTGCCAGCAGTGAAGCTGGAGGGGGCGGTTATGGCTACACCTTC
13 | TRBJ2-3 | TRBV7-2 | TRBD2 | many | CASSLAPAGEQYF | TGTGCCAGCAGCTTAGCGCCCGCGGGGGAGCAGTATTTT
15 | TRBJ2-5 | TRBV5-1 | TRBD2 | many | CASRSLRGTQETQYF | TGCGCCAGCAGGTCCTTGCGGGGGACGCAAGAGACCCAGTACTTC
15 | TRBJ2-7 | TRBV7-6 | TRBD1 | many | CASSPTGTGAYEQYF | TGTGCCAGCAGCCCGACCGGGACAGGGGCCTACGAGCAGTACTTC
13 | TRBJ2-1 | TRBV5-6 | TRBD1 | many | CASSLRGPREQFF | TGTGCCAGCAGCTTAAGGGGGCCCCGGGAGCAGTTCTTC
15 | TRBJ1-3 | TRBV6-5 | . | few | CASSYSMGSGNTIYF | TGTGCCAGCAGTTACTCGATGGGCTCTGGAAACACCATATATTTT
14 | TRBJ1-2 | TRBV6-5 | . | many | CASSLQGRDYGYTF | TGTGCCAGCAGCCTACAGGGTCGAGACTATGGCTACACCTTC
16 | TRBJ2-1 | TRBV7-8 | . | many | CASSLRALVSYNEQFF | TGTGCCAGCAGCTTACGAGCTTTAGTCTCCTACAATGAGCAGTTCTTC
17 | TRBJ2-7 | TRBV11-2 | . | many | CASSLGGGVLRAAEQYF | TGTGCCAGCAGCTTAGGAGGGGGGGTTTTGAGGGCTGCCGAGCAGTACTTC
15 | TRBJ1-3 | TRBV7-3 | TRBD1 | . | CASSLGTGTGNTIYF | TGTGCCAGCAGCTTAGGGACAGGGACTGGAAACACCATATATTTT